A single sample gave rise to the 32 T cell receptor beta chains below, sequenced in a study of OX40 agonist ivuxolimab in advanced cancers. Profiling relied on immunoSEQ multiplex PCR, and the TCRdb table lists in-frame clones only, not all of them. The sample shows 99,000 or so clones, roughly 94% of them seen only once. The sequenced sample was CD4+ or CD8+ T cells sorted from blood, obtained in a trial of the OX40 agonist ivuxolimab. Receptors originate from an adult with an advanced solid tumor such as melanoma, head and neck, liver or kidney cancer.

The chain recombines TRBV5-5 with TRBJ1-6; TRBD1 matches 8 bases. Trimming took 4 bases from V and 8 from J; bases not matched to a gene: 11. CDR3 length: 16 amino acids. Germline V lookup: CDR1 SGHKS, CDR2 YYEKEE (reference sequence). CDR3 DNA: TGTGCCAGCAGCCTCCTTGCAACAGGGGGAGATTCACCCCTCCACTTT. Translation gives CASSLLATGGDSPLHF.

CDR3 nucleotide sequence: TGTGCCAGCAGTTCCCAGGTCCGCTACGAGCAGTACTTC. Its translation: CASSSQVRYEQYF. The rearrangement uses TRBV25-1 and TRBJ2-7; no clear D. Germline V gene lookup returns CDR1 MGHDK and CDR2 SYGVNS. V shed 5 bases and J shed 3 bases, with 11 bases lying between them. The CDR3 contains 13 residues.

The chain employs TRBV13 and TRBJ2-2; 9 bases line up with TRBD2. Germline CDR1 is PRHDT and CDR2 is FYEKMQ (reference sequence). V shed 0 bases and J 6 bases; nucleotides not matched to a gene: 23. The CDR3 contains 22 residues. CDR3 residues: CASSLGPLNSRGGAHSPGELFF. The CDR3 DNA reads TGTGCCAGCAGCTTAGGCCCCCTGAATTCTCGCGGGGGGGCCCATAGCCCCGGGGAGCTGTTTTTT.

The rearrangement uses TRBV4-3 and TRBJ2-5; TRBD2 matches 7 bases. Trimming at V came to 3 bases and at J to 5 bases, leaving 9 bases not matched to a gene. CDR3 size: 15 residues. Looked up from germline, CDR1 is LGHNA and CDR2 is YSLEER. CDR3 amino acids: CASSQGHGRGETQYF. As DNA, the CDR3 is TGCGCCAGCAGCCAGGGGCACGGGCGGGGGGAGACCCAGTACTTC.

This clone is a singleton in its sample. The chain is built from TRBV5-8 and TRBJ1-2; the match to TRBD1 covers 10 bases. Germline-derived CDR1 and CDR2 are SGHTS and YDEGEE. V lost 2 bases to trimming and J lost 6 bases; unmatched junction nucleotides: 4. This CDR3 has 14 residues. CDR3: CASSLDRGQDGYTF. CDR3 DNA: TGTGCCAGCAGCTTAGACAGGGGGCAAGATGGCTACACCTTC.

The chain uses TRBV7-9 and TRBJ2-5; no clear D gene. CDR3 length equals 10 residues. The ends were cut back, 3 bases at V and 5 bases at J, with 1 base in the middle. Germline V gene data show CDR1 as SEHNR and CDR2 as FQNEAQ (reference sequence). CDR3 region: CASSLETQYF. CDR3 DNA sequence: TGTGCCAGCAGCTTGGAGACCCAGTACTTC.

The chain couples TRBV5-1 to TRBJ2-5; D unclear. The germline V gene has CDR1 SGHRS and CDR2 YFSETQ. Trimming removed 0 bases at V and 0 bases at J, with 6 bases between. The CDR3 totals 14 residues. Here the CDR3 DNA reads TGCGCCAGCAGCTTGGCCGGCAACCAAGAGACCCAGTACTTC. Amino acids: CASSLAGNQETQYF.

This clone was counted between two and nine times. The chain links TRBV9 to TRBJ2-7; 10 nucleotides line up with TRBD1. The CDR3 loop spans 14 amino acids. Germline V gives CDR1 SGDLS, CDR2 YYNGEE. Trimming took 4 bases from V and 5 from J; bases not matched to a gene: 6. Here the CDR3 DNA reads TGTGCCAGCAGCCCGGACAGGGGGATGGACGAGCAGTACTTC. This sequence encodes CASSPDRGMDEQYF.

The chain links TRBV21-1 to TRBJ1-5. TRBV21-1 is a pseudogene. The CDR3 runs to 15 residues. The CDR3 DNA reads TGTGCCAGCAGCAAGGGCCACTATAGCAATCAGCCCCAGCATTTT. As protein: CASSKGHYSNQPQHF.

This clone was observed once. The rearrangement joins TRBV7-8 to TRBJ1-3; D is unresolved. V gave up 4 bases and J gave up 7 bases, with 11 bases separating them. CDR1 and CDR2 (germline): SGHVS, FQNEAQ. This CDR3 has 13 amino acids. CDR3 region: CASSYNLGNTIYF. The DNA of the CDR3 is TGTGCCAGCAGCTATAACCTGGGGAACACCATATATTTT.

This clone was observed a few times. V usage is TRBV4-3 and J usage is TRBJ1-3; D is unclear. The germline CDR1 and CDR2 sequences are LGHNA and YSLEER. CDR3 length: 18 amino acids. Trimming removed 0 bases from V and 0 bases from J, with 15 bases in between. CDR3 DNA: TGCGCCAGCAGCCAAGATATGGTTTCGAAAAGCTCTGGAAACACCATATATTTT. This encodes CASSQDMVSKSSGNTIYF.

The CDR3: CASSRQGTGNSPLHF. CDR3 in DNA: TGTGCCAGCAGCCGACAGGGCACCGGGAATTCACCCCTCCACTTT. This rearrangement joins TRBV5-6 to TRBJ1-6; TRBD1 matches at 7 bases. Trimming took 4 bases from V and 7 from J; bases not matched to a gene: 8. CDR1 is SGHDT, CDR2 YYEEEE, per germline. The CDR3 has 15 residues.

This chain connects TRBV19 to TRBJ2-5, with TRBD2 matching 8 bases. This CDR3 contains 15 residues. CDR1 is LNHDA and CDR2 is SQIVND in the germline V gene (reference sequence). The V gene end was trimmed by 1 base and the J gene end by 5 bases; junction bases not matched to a gene: 6. The CDR3 coding sequence is TGTGCCAGTAGTATAGTGTGGGCTAGCGGGGAGACCCAGTACTTC. Its protein product is CASSIVWASGETQYF.

The chain employs TRBV7-2 and TRBJ2-7; no clear D. Germline-derived CDR1 and CDR2 are SGHTA and FQGNSA. The CDR3 has 12 amino acids. Trimming removed 1 base from V and 5 bases from J, with 6 bases in between. CDR3 region: CASSLDGHEQYF. The CDR3 region has the DNA TGTGCCAGCAGCTTAGACGGCCACGAGCAGTACTTC.

The rearrangement links TRBV5-1 to TRBJ1-5, with D possibly TRBD1 on 6 matching bases. Trimming took off 0 bases at V and 1 base at J, with 8 bases between the two ends. CDR3 length: 15 amino acids. CDR1 and CDR2 (germline): SGHRS, YFSETQ. The CDR3 region is CASSLEGQSNQPQHF. The CDR3 DNA reads TGCGCCAGCAGCTTGGAAGGACAGAGCAATCAGCCCCAGCATTTT.

This sequence joins TRBV5-8 and TRBJ2-7; tentative D call: TRBD2 (6 bases). V was shortened by 3 bases and J by 2 bases, with 15 bases between the two germline ends. In germline, CDR1 is SGHTS, CDR2 YDEGEE. The CDR3 covers 15 residues. CDR3 DNA: TGTGCCAGCAGCTCCCGGAGGGGAAGCCCCTACGAGCAGTACTTC. Translation gives CASSSRRGSPYEQYF.

This chain joins TRBV5-1 and TRBJ1-5; D gene ambiguous. The CDR3 has 13 amino acids. V dropped 0 bases and J dropped 5 bases, with 6 bases sitting between them. Germline assignment: CDR1 SGHRS and CDR2 YFSETQ. In DNA, the CDR3 is TGCGCCAGCAGCTTGGGGGATCATCAGCCCCAGCATTTT. Its protein product is CASSLGDHQPQHF.

The V call is TRBV18, the J call TRBJ2-1; TRBD2 matches at 12 bases. The junction had 4 bases not matched to a gene; V was cut back by 3 bases and J by 1 base. Looked up from germline, CDR1 is KGHSH and CDR2 is LQKENI. The CDR3 has 17 amino acids. This CDR3 is CASSPRLAGVSYNEQFF. CDR3 bases: TGTGCCAGCTCACCCCGACTAGCGGGAGTATCCTACAATGAGCAGTTCTTC.

This chain joins TRBV9 and TRBJ2-1; D call uncertain. V dropped 0 bases and J dropped 10 bases, with 29 bases sitting between them. The CDR3 spans 19 residues. Germline CDR1 is SGDLS and CDR2 is YYNGEE. Written as DNA, the CDR3 is TGTGCCAGCAGCGTAGCTGGTCCGGGTAGTGTCCAAAGGGTAGGGGAGCAGTTCTTC. This encodes CASSVAGPGSVQRVGEQFF.

The rearrangement joins TRBV18 to TRBJ2-7; TRBD2 matches 11 bases. V was pared by 8 bases and J by 10 bases, with 13 bases of the junction left unmatched. Per the germline V gene, CDR1 is KGHSH and CDR2 is LQKENI. The CDR3 runs 14 residues. In nucleotides, the CDR3 is TGTGCCAGCGACTCGGGACTAGCGGATAATTCACAGTACTTC. Translation gives CASDSGLADNSQYF.

The gene calls are TRBV2 and TRBJ2-5; 7 bases are shared with TRBD1. Germline CDR1 SNHLY, CDR2 FYNNEI. Trimming at V came to 7 bases and at J to 6 bases, leaving 8 bases not matched to a gene. The CDR3 runs 13 residues. Here the CDR3 DNA reads TGTGCCAGCATTTTTGACAGGGATCAGACCCAGTACTTC. It encodes CASIFDRDQTQYF.

The chain links TRBV7-2 to TRBJ1-2; D gene ambiguous. V lost 2 bases, J lost 7 bases, and 5 bases lay in between. The CDR3 runs 11 residues. Germline V lookup: CDR1 SGHTA, CDR2 FQGNSA. DNA of the CDR3: TGTGCCAGCAGCTTATTTCTTGGCTACACCTTC. This codes for CASSLFLGYTF.

V gene TRBV27 combines with J gene TRBJ2-2; 8 bases map to TRBD2. The length of the CDR3 is 17 residues. With 6 bases clipped from V and 4 bases from J, the junction kept 13 bases outside the gene matches. Per the germline V gene, CDR1 is MNHEY and CDR2 is SMNVEV (reference sequence). The CDR3 DNA sequence: TGTGCCAGCAGGCCCTCGTGGGCGGGAGGTGCCACCGGGGAGCTGTTTTTT. Translating it yields CASRPSWAGGATGELFF.

This chain joins TRBV19 and TRBJ1-2; D gene unclear. V was pared by 7 bases and J by 6 bases, with 15 bases between. Germline values: CDR1 LNHDA, CDR2 SQIVND (reference sequence). This CDR3 has 13 amino acids. The CDR3 DNA sequence: TGTGCCAGTAAGAGGTCACCCCCAGATGGCTACACCTTC. Amino acid sequence: CASKRSPPDGYTF.

The V gene is TRBV19, the J gene TRBJ2-2; TRBD2 matches at 8 bases. The CDR3 totals 17 residues. With V trimmed by 4 bases and J by 0 bases, 7 bases remained unmatched. CDR1 and CDR2 (germline): LNHDA, SQIVND (reference sequence). For the CDR3, the DNA is TGTGCCAGTAGTACCCATGGACTAGCCGCGAACACCGGGGAGCTGTTTTTT. Translating it yields CASSTHGLAANTGELFF.

This clone was detected only once. The chain employs TRBV5-1 and TRBJ2-3; a weak D match, TRBD2 (6 bases). The CDR3 extends over 16 amino acids. Germline V gene sequence: CDR1 SGHRS, CDR2 YFSETQ. Trimming pared 0 bases from V and 0 bases from J, leaving 11 bases between. The CDR3 DNA follows: TGCGCCAGCAGCTTGGGGGCTAGCGATAGCACAGATACGCAGTATTTT. Its translation: CASSLGASDSTDTQYF.

J is TRBJ2-5 and V is TRBV9; no definite D call. Trimming pared 5 bases from V and 2 bases from J, leaving 10 bases between. The germline CDR1 and CDR2 sequences are SGDLS and YYNGEE. This CDR3 is 13 amino acids long. Here the CDR3 reads CASSWRSQETQYF. The CDR3 bases are TGTGCCAGCAGTTGGCGATCGCAAGAGACCCAGTACTTC.

The V gene is TRBV19, the J gene TRBJ2-2; tentatively, D is TRBD2 (6 bases). The CDR3 has 15 amino acids. The V end lost 6 bases, the J end lost 2 bases, and 13 bases lay between the germline ends. From germline, CDR1 is LNHDA and CDR2 SQIVND (reference sequence). The CDR3 loop reads CASRTPGLNTGELFF. CDR3 DNA sequence: TGTGCCAGTAGGACGCCGGGACTTAACACCGGGGAGCTGTTTTTT.

The V call is TRBV5-4, the J call TRBJ1-5, with TRBD1 as a possible D gene (5 bases). The CDR3 consists of 15 residues. Looked up from germline, CDR1 is SGHNT and CDR2 is YYREEE (reference sequence). Trimming took 4 bases from V and 2 from J, leaving 13 bases between them. CDR3 in amino acids: CASSPDPGGNQPQHF. CDR3 coding DNA: TGTGCCAGCAGCCCGGACCCGGGGGGCAATCAGCCCCAGCATTTT.

The chain carries TRBV5-1 and TRBJ2-1; D ambiguous. This CDR3 is built from 15 residues. Germline V gene sequence: CDR1 SGHRS, CDR2 YFSETQ. V lost 5 bases to trimming and J lost 3 bases, with 15 bases between them. DNA for the CDR3: TGCGCCAGCAGTTCTCCAGCGATCCGCTACAATGAGCAGTTCTTC. Amino acids: CASSSPAIRYNEQFF.

The chain is built from TRBV13 and TRBJ2-3, with D unclear. The V and J ends lost 5 bases and 5 bases respectively, with 8 bases between them. Looked up from germline, CDR1 is PRHDT and CDR2 is FYEKMQ (reference sequence). The CDR3 covers 12 residues. This CDR3 reads CASSPGRDTQYF. In DNA, the CDR3 is TGTGCCAGCAGCCCCGGACGAGATACGCAGTATTTT.

The CDR3 loop reads CASSLAPGAGGGETQYF. The DNA of the CDR3 is TGTGCCAGCAGCTTAGCGCCAGGAGCGGGAGGGGGAGAGACCCAGTACTTC. J is TRBJ2-5 and V is TRBV7-2; 10 bases fit TRBD2. Trimming cost V 0 bases and J 4 bases; bases outside gene matches: 8. The CDR3 totals 17 residues. The germline V gene encodes CDR1 SGHTA and CDR2 FQGNSA.